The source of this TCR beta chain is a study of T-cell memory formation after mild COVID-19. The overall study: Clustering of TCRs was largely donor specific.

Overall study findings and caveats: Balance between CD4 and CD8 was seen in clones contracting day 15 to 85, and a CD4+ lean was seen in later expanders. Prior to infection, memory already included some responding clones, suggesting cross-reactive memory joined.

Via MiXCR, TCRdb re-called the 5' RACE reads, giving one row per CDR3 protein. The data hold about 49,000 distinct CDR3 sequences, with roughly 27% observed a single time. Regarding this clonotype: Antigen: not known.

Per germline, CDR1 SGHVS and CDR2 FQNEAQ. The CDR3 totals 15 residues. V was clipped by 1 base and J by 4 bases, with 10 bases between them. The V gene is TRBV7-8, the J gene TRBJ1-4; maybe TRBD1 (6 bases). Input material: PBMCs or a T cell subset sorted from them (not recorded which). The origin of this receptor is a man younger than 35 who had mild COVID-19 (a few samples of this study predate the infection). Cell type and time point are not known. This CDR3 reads CASSLVGGVNEKLFF. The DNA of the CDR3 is TGTGCCAGCAGCTTAGTAGGGGGGGTTAATGAAAAACTGTTTTTT.